This TCR beta chain was captured by sequencing in a study of blood T cell repertoires in COVID-19. CDR3 length: 14 amino acids. CDR1 is SGDLS and CDR2 is YYNGEE in the germline V gene. V shed 0 bases and J shed 1 base, with 7 bases lying between them. Libraries were prepared by immunoSEQ multiplex PCR; TCRdb keeps only in-frame clonotypes and omits some of them. The profile covers about 240,000 clones, with around 87% appearing a single time and about 3% taken by the ten largest. Sequenced material: peripheral blood. The V call is TRBV9, the J call TRBJ1-1; D uncertain. The receptor comes from a woman in her twenties or thirties who had recovered from COVID-19. CDR3 sequence: CASSVGGRNTEAFF. CDR3 DNA sequence: TGTGCCAGCAGCGTAGGAGGGCGGAACACTGAAGCTTTCTTT. Full variable domain (outside the CDR3, taken from reference TRBV9 and TRBJ1-1): DSGVTQTPKHLITATGQRVTLRCSPRSGDLSVYWYQQSLDQGLQFLIQYYNGEERAKGNILERFSAQQFPDLHSELNLSSLELGDSALYFCASSVGGRNTEAFFGQGTRLTVV.